This T cell receptor beta chain was captured in a study of T cells after yellow fever vaccination. This CDR3 region has 16 residues. Trimming pared 3 bases from V and 7 bases from J, leaving 19 bases between. Germline CDR1 is LNHNV and CDR2 is YYDKDF (reference sequence). This clonotype was seen ten or more times. The antigen remains unidentified. In making TCR cDNA, 5'RACE template switching added a universal primer site and UMIs to it. Each CDR3 protein is one row after TCRdb ran MiXCR on the 5' RACE reads. The sample lists about 240,000 distinct CDR3 sequences; 6.9% were seen once. The study, taken as a whole, reports: Highly abundant clonotypes carried over from the bulk population could end up in FACS-sorted repertoires as contaminants. Most primary-vaccination clones reappeared after the booster (96% CD4, about 88% CD8). Researchers noted that a small share of clonotypes showed up in both CD4 and CD8 compartments.

The source of this sequence is a man younger than 45 who received the YFV17D yellow fever vaccine. The genes are TRBV15 and TRBJ2-1; D remains ambiguous. The material was CD4+ T cells sorted from PBMCs, obtained 15 days after the yellow fever booster vaccination. In nucleotides, the CDR3 is TGTGCCACCAGCAGCCAACGGTCTAGAAGGTCGAATGAGCAGTTCTTC. It translates to CATSSQRSRRSNEQFF.